The 5 T cell receptor beta chains reported below all come from one sample, sequenced in a study of esophageal squamous cell carcinoma under preoperative chemotherapy (dated by TCRdb to between 2017 and 2018). This sample's time point label indicates: after preoperative PTX-NDP chemotherapy. The library was produced with PCR. Sequencing was performed on a HiSeq X Ten. The public sequencing data were trimmed at Q25 with fastp and processed into clonotypes with MiXCR by TCRdb, which kept only in-frame beta chains. Each entry merges the rows of one CDR3 protein and shows their most common DNA and genes. The sample table shows 34,000 or so distinct CDR3 sequences, and 40% to 60% are seen once. The ten largest make up roughly 23% of the sample. The sample was acquired from a patient given preoperative chemotherapy. The receptors originated from a human donor with esophageal squamous cell carcinoma. The donor label of this sample is uncertain.

The chain joins TRBV7-2 to TRBJ2-2, with D possibly TRBD1 on 5 matching bases. Trimming pared 2 bases from V and 2 bases from J, leaving 9 bases between. Germline lookup yields CDR1 SGHTA and CDR2 FQGNSA. The CDR3 runs to 15 residues. CDR3 bases: TGTGCCAGCAGCTTAAGGGGTCCTAACACCGGGGAGCTGTTTTTT. Its protein is CASSLRGPNTGELFF.

V usage is TRBV7-6 and J usage is TRBJ2-5; either TRBD1 or TRBD2 may fit D (7 bases each). The CDR3 has 15 amino acids. V was trimmed by 9 bases and J by 8 bases, leaving 25 bases between them. CDR1 is SGHVS, CDR2 FNYEAQ, per germline. CDR3 bases: TGTGCCAGGGGCCCAGGGGGAGGGCCCAAAAACACCCAGTACTTC. This codes for CARGPGGGPKNTQYF.

This clonotype was seen only a few times. V gene TRBV6-1 combines with J gene TRBJ2-5; 8 bases agree with TRBD2. TRBJ2-1 explains the end of the DNA better; the J call may be wrong. The germline gives CDR1 MNHNS, CDR2 SASEGT. The CDR3 loop spans 14 amino acids. CDR3 nucleotides: TGTGCCAGCCGACCTCCGGGGGGGCGAGAGACCCAGTTCTTC. It codes for CASRPPGGRETQFF.

The rearrangement links TRBV27 to TRBJ2-1; TRBD2 matches at 11 bases. The junction had 3 bases not matched to a gene; V was cut back by 4 bases and J by 1 base. The CDR3 loop spans 16 amino acids. Per germline, CDR1 MNHEY and CDR2 SMNVEV (reference sequence). The DNA of the CDR3 is TGTGCCAGCAGTTACCGGACTAGCGGGTCCTACAATGAGCAGTTCTTC. It translates to CASSYRTSGSYNEQFF.

In its sample, this clonotype was seen many times. The chain recombines TRBV7-2 with TRBJ2-1; D is tentatively TRBD1 or TRBD2 (6 bases each). This CDR3 is 14 amino acids long. The germline V gene has CDR1 SGHTA and CDR2 FQGNSA. V dropped 4 bases and J dropped 10 bases, with 17 bases sitting between them. In nucleotides, the CDR3 is TGTGCCAGCAGCTGGATAGCGGACAGCGACGAGCAGTTCTTC. Protein sequence: CASSWIADSDEQFF.